These T cell receptor beta chains were read from a single sample in a study of technical replicates of blood from several donors. This table comes from immunoSEQ multiplex PCR, and its TCRdb copy is limited to in-frame clones, with some not included. The sample records around 80,000 clones, approximately 93% being singletons. The sample comprised T cells isolated from PBMCs. All receptors derive from a human donor in good health. CDR3s include the opening cysteine and the closing phenylalanine or tryptophan. The order of the fields is V gene, clone size, J gene, CDR3 length, D gene, CDR3 protein, CDR3 DNA. The D gene is left open where the match is weak. Where a row states a size, it is once, few, many or the class of an expanded clone; other rows omit it.

TRBV5-4,-,TRBJ2-7,14,-,CASSPPGGIHEQYF,TGTGCCAGCAGCCCCCCAGGAGGGATCCACGAGCAGTACTTC
TRBV14,-,TRBJ2-5,19,-,CASSRQTGFWSENQETQYF,TGTGCCAGCAGCCGACAGACAGGTTTTTGGTCGGAGAACCAAGAGACCCAGTACTTC
TRBV5-6,few,TRBJ2-7,16,TRBD2,CASSFLVAAGVYEQYF,TGTGCCAGCAGCTTTTTAGTCGCCGCGGGGGTTTACGAGCAGTACTTC
TRBV5-6,-,TRBJ1-5,12,-,CASSNRDQPQHF,TGTGCCAGCAGCAACAGGGATCAGCCCCAGCATTTT
TRBV28,-,TRBJ1-2,12,-,CASSLKGQGYTF,TGTGCCAGCAGTTTAAAGGGGCAGGGCTACACCTTC
TRBV30,-,TRBJ1-4,14,TRBD1,CAWGTGATNEKLFF,TGTGCCTGGGGGACAGGGGCAACTAATGAAAAACTGTTTTTT
TRBV4-1,-,TRBJ1-1,13,-,CASSHPGNTEAFF,TGCGCCAGCAGCCACCCAGGGAACACTGAAGCTTTCTTT
TRBV27,-,TRBJ2-1,16,-,CASSSFSPQGNNEQFF,TGTGCCAGCAGTTCCTTCTCCCCTCAGGGTAACAATGAGCAGTTCTTC
TRBV28,-,TRBJ2-3,15,-,CASSVDREDTDTQYF,TGTGCCAGCAGTGTCGACAGGGAGGACACAGATACGCAGTATTTT
TRBV28,-,TRBJ1-5,15,-,CASVQGGVSDQPQHF,TGTGCCAGCGTTCAGGGCGGGGTCTCGGATCAGCCCCAGCATTTT
TRBV19,-,TRBJ1-4,14,-,CASLGGAINEKLFF,TGTGCCTCTCTTGGGGGGGCGATTAATGAAAAACTGTTTTTT
TRBV5-4,once,TRBJ1-2,16,TRBD1,CASSLDSLTGSRGYTF,TGTGCCAGCAGCTTGGATAGCCTGACAGGGTCAAGGGGCTACACCTTC
TRBV25-1,-,TRBJ1-1,15,TRBD1,CASTGPGQGRTEAFF,TGTGCCAGCACCGGACCGGGACAGGGGAGAACTGAAGCTTTCTTT
TRBV5-5,once,TRBJ1-5,15,-,CASSPSRYSNQPQHF,TGTGCCAGCAGCCCGAGCCGTTATAGCAATCAGCCCCAGCATTTT
TRBV9,-,TRBJ2-3,9,-,CAKEVRQYF,TGTGCCAAGGAGGTTAGGCAGTATTTT
TRBV5-1,-,TRBJ2-3,15,-,CASSLTGQDTDTQYF,TGCGCCAGCAGCTTAACGGGACAAGACACAGATACGCAGTATTTT
TRBV29-1,once,TRBJ1-2,17,TRBD1,CSVVGDHRTGAGYGYTF,TGCAGCGTTGTAGGAGACCACCGGACAGGGGCCGGCTATGGCTACACCTTC
TRBV7-2,-,TRBJ2-3,18,TRBD2,CASSVGYSGGYSTDTQYF,TGTGCCAGCAGCGTGGGATATAGCGGGGGGTACAGCACAGATACGCAGTATTTT
TRBV28,-,TRBJ1-2,12,-,CASSNRARGYTF,TGTGCCAGCAGTAACAGGGCCCGTGGCTACACCTTC
TRBV9,-,TRBJ1-6,14,-,CASSVGDFDSPLHF,TGTGCCAGCAGCGTCGGGGACTTCGATTCACCCCTCCACTTT